A selection of T cell receptor beta chains follows, all from one sample in a study of shared clonotypes between healthy human individuals. Using immunoSEQ multiplex PCR, the repertoire was profiled, and TCRdb retains in-frame clones only, with some absent. The sample contains roughly 490,000 clones, 76% of which appear only once. The sequenced material came from PBMCs. These receptor sequences come from a woman between 35 and 50 years old in good health. Some clones in this sample may be carry-over from other donors' samples. Each CDR3 is given with its conserved first and last residue. D genes are given only for firm matches. The size entry is marked missing in some rows and otherwise reads once, few, many or a size class.

j_gene | d_gene | abundance | v_gene | CDR3aa
TRBJ2-7 | NA | many | TRBV6-1 | CASSVSTDSSYEQYF
TRBJ2-7 | NA | once | TRBV15 | CATSRPQASRNEQYF
TRBJ1-5 | NA | NA | TRBV30 | CAWSVFSAFINQPQHF
TRBJ2-1 | TRBD2 | NA | TRBV7-2 | CASSLVPSGYNEQFF
TRBJ1-1 | NA | NA | TRBV15 | CATSSRGQGSTEAFF
TRBJ2-7 | TRBD2 | NA | TRBV28 | CASSSLGGTSEYEQYF
TRBJ2-3 | NA | NA | TRBV10-2 | CASSVDELRATQYF
TRBJ1-1 | NA | NA | TRBV4-1 | CASSQVDLVTWGEAFF
TRBJ2-7 | TRBD2 | NA | TRBV10-3 | CAISVGGDEQYF
TRBJ2-1 | NA | NA | TRBV7-3 | CASSSSGYEQFF
TRBJ2-5 | TRBD2 | NA | TRBV27 | CASRLAGVLGLQETQYF
TRBJ1-2 | NA | NA | TRBV28 | CASRSQELPVSYTF
TRBJ2-1 | TRBD2 | NA | TRBV9 | CASSVRGALAGVNEQFF
TRBJ2-1 | TRBD2 | few | TRBV5-4 | CASSLESGRTHEQFF
TRBJ2-3 | NA | NA | TRBV19 | CASSISTKRTDTQYF
TRBJ2-3 | NA | once | TRBV6-5 | CASSYQGPASADTQYF
TRBJ1-2 | NA | NA | TRBV5-4 | CASSASAYGYTF
TRBJ2-1 | TRBD2 | NA | TRBV7-2 | CASSSRTSGSRGNEQFF
TRBJ1-1 | TRBD1 | NA | TRBV5-6 | CASSRTGGAETEAFF
TRBJ1-2 | TRBD1 | NA | TRBV6-4 | CASSRGQGAQTGYTF
TRBJ1-2 | NA | NA | TRBV19 | CASFSWGRTATNYGYTF
TRBJ2-1 | NA | few | TRBV7-6 | CASSPSGNEQFF
TRBJ2-1 | TRBD1 | NA | TRBV7-2 | CASSLTGDSEQFF
TRBJ1-5 | TRBD1 | NA | TRBV18 | CASSETGWNQPQHF
TRBJ2-7 | NA | NA | TRBV30 | CAFRGVQYF
TRBJ2-7 | TRBD2 | NA | TRBV6-1 | CASRLAGVYEQYF
TRBJ2-7 | TRBD2 | NA | TRBV6-6 | CASSLSGRGSDEQYF
TRBJ2-7 | NA | NA | TRBV14 | CASSQGLSYEQYF
TRBJ2-5 | TRBD1 | NA | TRBV29-1 | CSVVTDRGSETQYF
TRBJ2-5 | NA | NA | TRBV19 | CASSIGAHQETQYF
TRBJ2-1 | TRBD2 | NA | TRBV27 | CASSFRDYSYNEQFF
TRBJ2-3 | TRBD1 | NA | TRBV10-3 | CAISRTGSGDTQYF
TRBJ2-1 | TRBD2 | many | TRBV11-2 | CASSQAGGPYNEQFF
TRBJ1-1 | TRBD1 | NA | TRBV5-4 | CASSPGQGAAEAFF
TRBJ1-1 | NA | few | TRBV11-2 | CASIWTANTEAFF
TRBJ2-3 | NA | NA | TRBV4-3 | CASSQGNHRTYF
TRBJ2-1 | TRBD2 | NA | TRBV5-1 | CASSFPTSDNEQFF
TRBJ2-3 | NA | many | TRBV6-1 | CASSDGGSTDTQYF
TRBJ1-4 | NA | NA | TRBV19 | CASRNPGTPEEKLFF
TRBJ2-1 | NA | NA | TRBV11-2 | CASSLSTGSNEQFF
TRBJ2-7 | NA | NA | TRBV28 | CASSFRVGRATGEQYF